The 20 T cell receptor beta chains below all came from one sample that was sequenced in a study of cytomegalovirus exposure and HLA in healthy donors. The repertoire was sequenced with immunoSEQ multiplex PCR; TCRdb's copy has only in-frame clones and lacks some. The table records about 79,000 clones, 90% to 95% of them present only once. Sequenced input: PBMCs. Receptors were obtained from a woman under 40 in good health and CMV-seronegative.

The DNA for the CDR3 is TGTGCCAGCAGCTTAGGCGGGGTTTATGGCTACACCTTC. Translating gives CASSLGGVYGYTF. J is TRBJ1-2 and V is TRBV7-9; D call uncertain. V gave up 1 base and J gave up 5 bases, with 8 bases separating them. The CDR3 extends over 13 amino acids. The germline CDR1 and CDR2 sequences are SEHNR and FQNEAQ (reference sequence).

The J gene is TRBJ1-3, the V gene TRBV6-6; D is unresolved. The CDR3 has 16 amino acids. The germline CDR1 and CDR2 sequences are MNHNY and SVGAGI (reference sequence). Trimming shortened V by 0 bases and J by 0 bases, and 9 bases separated the two germline ends. CDR3: CASSYSRQISGNTIYF. CDR3 bases: TGTGCCAGCAGTTACTCGAGGCAGATCTCTGGAAACACCATATATTTT.

This clone was detected only a few times. This rearrangement joins TRBV4-1 to TRBJ1-1, with D possibly matching TRBD1 (6 bases). The CDR3 length is 16 residues. V was pared by 4 bases and J by 2 bases, with 17 bases between. Germline loops: CDR1 MGHRA, CDR2 YSYEKL. The CDR3 DNA is TGCGCCAGCAGCCCGGCCCCACCCAGGGGAAACACTGAAGCTTTCTTT. Protein: CASSPAPPRGNTEAFF.

This clone has just one count. The chain employs TRBV4-3 and TRBJ2-5; TRBD1 is a possible D gene (6 bases). The ends were cut back, 0 bases at V and 7 bases at J, with 15 bases in the middle. CDR1 is LGHNA and CDR2 is YSLEER in the germline V gene. The CDR3 has 15 residues. The chain's CDR3 is CASSQDLDLRGTQYF. CDR3 nucleotide sequence: TGCGCCAGCAGCCAAGATCTGGACCTCAGGGGGACCCAGTACTTC.

This rearrangement joins TRBV7-2 to TRBJ1-3, with no clear D. Germline CDR1 reads SGHTA; CDR2 reads FQGNSA. The CDR3 spans 16 residues. Trimming shortened V by 0 bases and J by 0 bases, and 9 bases separated the two germline ends. This CDR3 reads CASSLADTRSGNTIYF. CDR3 DNA sequence: TGTGCCAGCAGCTTAGCCGACACACGCTCTGGAAACACCATATATTTT.

The rearrangement joins TRBV2 to TRBJ1-1; 10 nucleotides match TRBD1. V shed 1 base and J 2 bases; nucleotides not matched to a gene: 7. The CDR3 spans 17 residues. CDR1 and CDR2 from the germline V gene are SNHLY and FYNNEI. CDR3 coding DNA: TGTGCCAGCAGTGAAGTATGGGACAGGGGTTCAAACACTGAAGCTTTCTTT. Its translation: CASSEVWDRGSNTEAFF. The variable domain in full, with the rest retrieved from reference TRBV2 and TRBJ1-1, is EPEVTQTPSHQVTQMGQEVILRCVPISNHLYFYWYRQILGQKVEFLVSFYNNEISEKSEIFDDQFSVERPDGSNFTLKIRSTKLEDSAMYFCASSEVWDRGSNTEAFFGQGTRLTVV.

The V call is TRBV14, the J call TRBJ2-1; 7 bases agree with TRBD1. The CDR3 has 15 residues. The ends lost 3 bases at V and 7 bases at J; junction bases unmatched: 9. Germline V gene data show CDR1 as SGHDN and CDR2 as FVKESK. The chain's CDR3 is CASSQPGTDRNEQFF. DNA for the CDR3: TGTGCCAGCAGCCAGCCCGGGACAGACCGAAATGAGCAGTTCTTC.

The J gene is TRBJ1-2, the V gene TRBV6-5; 10 bases agree with TRBD1. CDR1 is MNHEY, CDR2 SVGAGI, per germline. V lost 8 bases to trimming and J lost 12 bases; unmatched junction nucleotides: 9. The CDR3 contains 12 residues. CDR3 loop: CASGDRGSRDTF. CDR3 DNA sequence: TGTGCCAGCGGGGACAGGGGCTCGCGTGACACCTTC.

This chain connects TRBV19 to TRBJ1-1, with D possibly matching TRBD1 (5 bases). Trimming shortened V by 6 bases and J by 7 bases, and 21 bases separated the two germline ends. The CDR3 spans 15 residues. Germline lookup yields CDR1 LNHDA and CDR2 SQIVND (reference sequence). CDR3 bases: TGTGCCAGTAGGGGCCCCGAACAGGCTGCCTATGAAGCTTTCTTT. It is translated as CASRGPEQAAYEAFF.

V is TRBV6-5 and J is TRBJ1-1; TRBD1 aligns across 7 bases. With 5 bases clipped from V and 3 bases from J, the junction kept 6 bases outside the gene matches. The CDR3 extends over 14 amino acids. Germline V CDR1 and CDR2: MNHEY, SVGAGI. The CDR3 reads CASSDPDRDTEAFF. The CDR3 coding sequence is TGTGCCAGCAGTGACCCCGACAGGGACACTGAAGCTTTCTTT.

V is TRBV7-9 and J is TRBJ1-2; 7 nucleotides match TRBD1. The germline V gene encodes CDR1 SEHNR and CDR2 FQNEAQ (reference sequence). The CDR3 covers 15 residues. With V trimmed by 5 bases and J by 4 bases, 10 bases remained unmatched. The CDR3 sequence is CASSQYSPGGYGYTF. The CDR3 DNA reads as TGTGCCAGCAGCCAGTATTCACCAGGGGGCTATGGCTACACCTTC. The full variable domain, rest sourced from reference TRBV7-9 and TRBJ1-2, is DTGVSQNPRHKITKRGQNVTFRCDPISEHNRLYWYRQTLGQGPEFLTYFQNEAQLEKSRLLSDRFSAERPKGSFSTLEIQRTEQGDSAMYLCASSQYSPGGYGYTFGSGTRLTVV.

The chain employs TRBV15 and TRBJ1-1; 7 nucleotides align to TRBD1. Germline CDR1 and CDR2: LNHNV and YYDKDF (reference sequence). CDR3 length equals 13 residues. With V trimmed by 11 bases and J by 3 bases, 9 bases remained unmatched. CDR3 in amino acids: CAVTGKYHTEAFF. The CDR3 DNA reads TGTGCCGTGACAGGGAAGTATCACACTGAAGCTTTCTTT.

The rearrangement links TRBV4-3 to TRBJ2-1; 8 nucleotides match TRBD2. This CDR3 has 16 residues. Germline assignment: CDR1 LGHNA and CDR2 YSLEER. The junction had 13 bases not matched to a gene; V was cut back by 3 bases and J by 9 bases. The CDR3 loop reads CASSHEQGGGTREQFF. CDR3 DNA: TGCGCCAGCAGCCATGAACAGGGCGGGGGGACCCGTGAGCAGTTCTTC.

The CDR3 sequence is CASVQGHTGELFF. CDR3 nucleotides: TGCGCCAGCGTACAGGGGCACACCGGGGAGCTGTTTTTT. J is TRBJ2-2 and V is TRBV5-1, with 7 bases identical to TRBD1. The germline V gene encodes CDR1 SGHRS and CDR2 YFSETQ. The J segment lost 3 bases and the V segment lost 7 bases, leaving 3 bases of the junction unmatched. CDR3 length: 13 residues.

The V gene is TRBV7-3, the J gene TRBJ2-1, with D tentatively TRBD1 (6 bases). This CDR3 contains 12 residues. V lost 8 bases and J lost 9, with 14 bases in between. The germline CDR1 and CDR2 sequences are SGHTA and FQGTGA. Here the CDR3 DNA reads TGTGCCAGCGGCCGAGGCAGGGGTGAGCAGTTCTTC. Translated, it gives CASGRGRGEQFF.

The chain couples TRBV15 to TRBJ2-3, with TRBD2 identical over 11 bases. Germline loops: CDR1 LNHNV, CDR2 YYDKDF (reference sequence). J gave up 3 bases and V 10 bases, and 3 bases lay outside the gene matches. This CDR3 comprises 13 residues. The chain's CDR3 is CAIGTSGTDTQYF. The CDR3 coding sequence is TGTGCCATCGGGACTAGCGGAACAGATACGCAGTATTTT. The whole variable domain, remainder taken from reference TRBV15 and TRBJ2-3, is DAMVIQNPRYQVTQFGKPVTLSCSQTLNHNVMYWYQQKSSQAPKLLFHYYDKDFNNEADTPDNFQSRRPNTSFCFLDIRSPGLGDTAMYLCAIGTSGTDTQYFGPGTRLTVL.

This chain joins TRBV7-9 and TRBJ2-7, with a weak D call TRBD2 (6 bases). The V gene lost 1 base and the J gene lost 1 base, with 11 bases spanning the gap. The CDR3 loop spans 15 amino acids. CDR1 and CDR2 (germline): SEHNR, FQNEAQ (reference sequence). The CDR3 DNA follows: TGTGCCAGCAGCTTAGTGTCGGGAGCTTCCTACGAGCAGTACTTC. Translated, it gives CASSLVSGASYEQYF.

V usage is TRBV27 and J usage is TRBJ2-2; D is perhaps TRBD2 (5 bases). V lost 3 bases and J lost 4, with 12 bases in between. Looked up from germline, CDR1 is MNHEY and CDR2 is SMNVEV (reference sequence). The CDR3 totals 15 residues. CDR3 protein: CASSFDSRGTGELFF. For the CDR3, the DNA is TGTGCCAGCAGTTTTGACTCTCGGGGCACCGGGGAGCTGTTTTTT.

The chain couples TRBV4-2 to TRBJ1-1; 7 bases fit TRBD1. The V and J ends lost 5 bases and 0 bases, in that order; junction bases with no gene match: 3. Germline V gene data show CDR1 as LGHNA and CDR2 as YNFKEQ. This CDR3 is built from 14 residues. The CDR3 spells CASSWGQMNTEAFF. CDR3 coding DNA: TGTGCCAGCAGCTGGGGACAGATGAACACTGAAGCTTTCTTT.

The rearrangement links TRBV29-1 to TRBJ1-1, with 7 positions matching TRBD1. The junction had 14 bases not matched to a gene; V was cut back by 6 bases and J by 7 bases. In germline, CDR1 is SQVTM, CDR2 ANQGSEA. CDR3 length: 14 residues. The CDR3: CSVRGVLGPSEAFF. DNA for the CDR3: TGCAGCGTCAGGGGGGTATTGGGGCCGAGTGAAGCTTTCTTT. The full variable domain, in which reference TRBV29-1 and TRBJ1-1 provide the parts outside the CDR3, is SAVISQKPSRDICQRGTSLTIQCQVDSQVTMMFWYRQQPGQSLTLIATANQGSEATYESGFVIDKFPISRPNLTFSTLTVSNMSPEDSSIYLCSVRGVLGPSEAFFGQGTRLTVV.